Shown below are 3 T cell receptor beta chains from a single sample sequenced in a study of CD8+ T cells in alopecia areata. Treatment in this sample: oral pan-JAK inhibitor, 5-10 mg twice daily. Sequencing relied on a cDNA template that was reverse transcribed from extracted RNA. Some clones are missing from TCRdb's copy, which holds only in-frame ones; the method was immunoSEQ multiplex PCR. The profile shows 160,000 or so clones, 50% to 70% of them singletons. The specimen was CD4+ T cells sorted from blood, collected at week 4, from a patient treated with tofacitinib. Receptors originate from a human donor with alopecia areata.

This chain joins TRBV5-1 and TRBJ2-2, with D perhaps matching TRBD1 (6 bases). The CDR3 is made up of 13 amino acids. Trimming shortened V by 3 bases and J by 6 bases, and 9 bases separated the two germline ends. Per germline, CDR1 SGHRS and CDR2 YFSETQ. The CDR3 DNA sequence: TGCGCCAGCAGCTCCCAGGGGTCCGGGGAGCTGTTTTTT. Translated: CASSSQGSGELFF.

This chain uses TRBV7-3 with TRBJ2-3; D is unresolved. Trimming shortened V by 2 bases and J by 2 bases, and 5 bases separated the two germline ends. This CDR3 contains 13 residues. The germline V gene encodes CDR1 SGHTA and CDR2 FQGTGA. The CDR3 nucleotides are TGTGCCAGCAGCTTAGGGTTCACAGATACGCAGTATTTT. Protein product: CASSLGFTDTQYF.

This clone was seen only a few times. V gene TRBV30 combines with J gene TRBJ1-5; unclear D gene. The CDR3 totals 13 residues. Germline V lookup: CDR1 GTSNPN, CDR2 SVGIG (reference sequence). Trimming shortened V by 0 bases and J by 3 bases, and 6 bases separated the two germline ends. CDR3: CAWSVVPNQPQHF. The CDR3 coding sequence is TGTGCCTGGAGTGTTGTCCCCAATCAGCCCCAGCATTTT.